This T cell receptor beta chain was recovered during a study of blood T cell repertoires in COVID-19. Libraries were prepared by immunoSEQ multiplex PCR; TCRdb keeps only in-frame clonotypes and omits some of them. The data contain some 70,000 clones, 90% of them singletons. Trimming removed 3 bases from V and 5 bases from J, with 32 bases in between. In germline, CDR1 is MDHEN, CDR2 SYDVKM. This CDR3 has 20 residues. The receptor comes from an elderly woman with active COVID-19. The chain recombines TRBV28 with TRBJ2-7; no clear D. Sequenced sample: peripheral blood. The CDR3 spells CASSLVIRPQTAREVHEQYF. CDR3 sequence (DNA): TGTGCCAGCAGTTTGGTAATCCGCCCTCAGACCGCCCGAGAGGTCCACGAGCAGTACTTC.